This T cell receptor beta chain was identified in a study of shared clonotypes between healthy human individuals. Study-level information: The study used three CD4 naive, three CD4 memory, two CD8 naive and one CD8 memory plate per donor. General study findings and limits: Between several donors, naive CD4 clonotypes were shared at a level of about 5%.

With respect to this clone: Its antigen is still unknown.

Sequencing used immunoSEQ multiplex PCR; TCRdb keeps in-frame clones, though not all of them. Among 2 million to 2.5 million clones listed, 93% were seen once. Germline loops: CDR1 MNHEY, CDR2 SVGAGI. The CDR3 has 15 amino acids. The V and J ends lost 8 bases and 0 bases respectively, with 14 bases between them. The clonotype originates from a young man in good health. Some clones in this sample may be carry-over from other donors' samples. The sample taken for sequencing was naive CD4+ T cells from PBMCs. Subset of the sample: CD45RA+ positively selected. This sequence joins TRBV6-5 and TRBJ1-5; no clear D gene. The CDR3 protein is CASLRTANSNQPQHF. CDR3 bases: TGTGCCAGCCTCCGGACCGCTAATAGCAATCAGCCCCAGCATTTT.